This passage covers 32 T cell receptor beta chains from one sample sequenced in a study of blood T cell repertoires in COVID-19. The repertoire was sequenced with immunoSEQ multiplex PCR; TCRdb's copy has only in-frame clones and lacks some. The sample holds some 230,000 clones, approximately 83% seen once. The material sequenced was peripheral blood. These receptors were taken from a woman aged 55-69 years with acute or convalescent COVID-19.

J is TRBJ1-1 and V is TRBV28; D ambiguous. V was clipped by 5 bases and J by 4 bases, with 14 bases between them. Germline V CDR1 and CDR2: MDHEN, SYDVKM. The CDR3 has 14 residues. CDR3 sequence: CASSPQGRATEAFF. In nucleotides, the CDR3 is TGTGCCAGCAGTCCCCAAGGGAGGGCCACTGAAGCTTTCTTT.

This clone was observed once. The chain links TRBV2 to TRBJ2-2; D remains unclear. CDR3 size: 13 residues. Germline loops: CDR1 SNHLY, CDR2 FYNNEI. Trimming removed 6 bases at V and 2 bases at J, with 7 bases between. The CDR3 sequence is CASRGDNTGELFF. The CDR3, as DNA: TGTGCCAGCAGGGGCGATAACACCGGGGAGCTGTTTTTT.

The gene calls are TRBV5-4 and TRBJ1-2; D may be TRBD1 (6 bases). Germline V CDR1 and CDR2: SGHNT, YYREEE (reference sequence). CDR3 size: 13 residues. Trimming cost V 4 bases and J 4 bases, with 11 bases left between them. CDR3 DNA sequence: TGTGCCAGCAGCGTTGACAGGAGCTATGGCTACACCTTC. It yields the protein CASSVDRSYGYTF.

V gene TRBV7-2 combines with J gene TRBJ2-5, with 7 bases identical to TRBD2. J was trimmed by 3 bases and V by 5 bases; bases with no gene match: 9. This CDR3 comprises 15 residues. Per germline, CDR1 SGHTA and CDR2 FQGNSA. DNA of the CDR3: TGTGCCAGCAGCCCAGGCGGGGGTGTCAAAGAGACCCAGTACTTC. Translated, it gives CASSPGGGVKETQYF.

CDR3 loop: CASSIRDRASGGYGYTF. The CDR3 DNA is TGTGCCAGCAGCATTAGAGACAGGGCCTCTGGGGGCTATGGCTACACCTTC. The chain carries TRBV2 and TRBJ1-2; 7 positions match TRBD1. Germline CDR1 and CDR2: SNHLY and FYNNEI. The CDR3 runs to 17 residues. The ends lost 6 bases at V and 4 bases at J; junction bases unmatched: 17.

The rearrangement uses TRBV3-1 (or the pseudogene TRBV3-2) and TRBJ1-3, with D unresolved. The CDR3 has 12 residues. The V gene lost 5 bases and the J gene lost 4 bases, with 6 bases spanning the gap. Per the germline V gene, CDR1 is LGHDT and CDR2 is YNNKEL (reference sequence). CDR3 loop: CASSGPGNTIYF. The DNA for the CDR3 is TGTGCCAGCAGCGGGCCCGGAAACACCATATATTTT.

This clone has a handful of counts. V is TRBV28 and J is TRBJ1-1; TRBD1 is a possible D gene (5 bases). Germline CDR1 MDHEN, CDR2 SYDVKM. The CDR3 extends over 16 amino acids. V gave up 8 bases and J gave up 0 bases, with 19 bases separating them. CDR3 residues: CASRHSQAGMNTEAFF. The CDR3 nucleotides are TGTGCCAGCCGCCATTCACAGGCTGGGATGAACACTGAAGCTTTCTTT.

This clone was seen only a few times. This chain connects TRBV4-3 to TRBJ1-2; possible D gene TRBD1, 5 bases. Germline-derived CDR1 and CDR2 are LGHNA and YSLEER. V shed 0 bases and J shed 4 bases, with 15 bases lying between them. This CDR3 has 16 residues. Here the CDR3 DNA reads TGCGCCAGCAGCCAAGATTTTACAGGACACTTCTATGGCTACACCTTC. It translates to CASSQDFTGHFYGYTF.

V gene TRBV11-1 combines with J gene TRBJ2-3; perhaps TRBD2 as D (5 bases). This CDR3 is 15 amino acids long. The V and J ends lost 4 bases and 0 bases respectively, with 11 bases between them. CDR1 is SGHAT and CDR2 is FQDESV in the germline V gene (reference sequence). CDR3 region: CASSYLAASTDTQYF. The CDR3 nucleotides are TGTGCCAGCAGCTATCTAGCAGCTAGCACAGATACGCAGTATTTT. Full variable domain (missing parts from reference TRBV11-1 and TRBJ2-3): EAEVAQSPRYKITEKSQAVAFWCDPISGHATLYWYRQILGQGPELLVQFQDESVVDDSQLPKDRFSAERLKGVDSTLKIQPAELGDSAMYLCASSYLAASTDTQYFGPGTRLTVL.

V is TRBV30 and J is TRBJ2-2, with TRBD2 matching 7 bases. V shed 2 bases and J 4 bases; nucleotides not matched to a gene: 4. CDR3 length equals 14 residues. Germline CDR1 reads GTSNPN; CDR2 reads SVGIG (reference sequence). The CDR3 DNA follows: TGTGCCTGGAGTCGAAGGACTAGCACCGGGGAGCTGTTTTTT. It is translated as CAWSRRTSTGELFF. The full variable domain, with the rest looked up from reference TRBV30 and TRBJ2-2, is SQTIHQWPATLVQPVGSPLSLECTVEGTSNPNLYWYRQAAGRGLQLLFYSVGIGQISSEVPQNLSASRPQDRQFILSSKKLLLSDSGFYLCAWSRRTSTGELFFGEGSRLTVL.

The sample holds one count of this clone. The chain uses TRBV28 and TRBJ1-3, with TRBD1 matching 9 bases. Germline V gene data show CDR1 as MDHEN and CDR2 as SYDVKM. Trimming cost V 5 bases and J 7 bases; bases outside gene matches: 12. The CDR3 has 16 residues. The CDR3 is CASSRGQGLIWNTIYF. Written as DNA, the CDR3 is TGTGCCAGCAGTCGAGGACAGGGGCTGATCTGGAACACCATATATTTT. Drawing the rest from reference TRBV28 and TRBJ1-3, the complete variable domain is DVKVTQSSRYLVKRTGEKVFLECVQDMDHENMFWYRQDPGLGLRLIYFSYDVKMKEKGDIPEGYSVSREKKERFSLILESASTNQTSMYLCASSRGQGLIWNTIYFGEGSWLTVV.

This clone appeared once. The rearrangement uses TRBV14 and TRBJ1-2; D unresolved. CDR3 length: 14 amino acids. Between the trimmed V and J ends, which lost 3 bases and 0 bases, there was a span of 8 bases. Per the germline V gene, CDR1 is SGHDN and CDR2 is FVKESK. The CDR3 is CASSHRSSNYGYTF. In DNA form, the CDR3 reads TGTGCCAGCAGCCACAGGTCTTCTAACTATGGCTACACCTTC. The complete variable domain, with remaining parts taken from reference TRBV14 and TRBJ1-2, reads EAGVTQFPSHSVIEKGQTVTLRCDPISGHDNLYWYRRVMGKEIKFLLHFVKESKQDESGMPNNRFLAERTGGTYSTLKVQPAELEDSGVYFCASSHRSSNYGYTFGSGTRLTVV.

This chain links TRBV5-5 with TRBJ1-1; D might be TRBD1 (6 bases). The CDR3 sequence is 15 residues long. Germline V lookup: CDR1 SGHKS, CDR2 YYEKEE (reference sequence). V lost 1 base and J lost 4, with 14 bases in between. CDR3 amino acids: CASSLLQGSFTEAFF. In DNA, the CDR3 is TGTGCCAGCAGCTTGTTGCAGGGGAGTTTCACTGAAGCTTTCTTT.

The chain employs TRBV12-5 and TRBJ2-1; 11 bases are a match to TRBD2. The CDR3 runs 18 residues. J was trimmed by 0 bases and V by 0 bases; bases with no gene match: 4. Germline values: CDR1 LGHNT, CDR2 FRNRAP. CDR3 in DNA: TGTGCTAGTGGTTTGGTACCTGGACTAGCGGGCTCCTACAATGAGCAGTTCTTC. Translation gives CASGLVPGLAGSYNEQFF.

This chain joins TRBV7-2 and TRBJ1-4; D is perhaps TRBD1 (6 bases). Germline CDR1 and CDR2: SGHTA and FQGNSA. The CDR3 is made up of 15 amino acids. V lost 5 bases, J lost 3 bases, and 13 bases lay in between. The CDR3 DNA follows: TGTGCCAGCAGCCGCGATGGACAGTCTAATGAAAAACTGTTTTTT. It yields the protein CASSRDGQSNEKLFF.

This sequence joins TRBV28 and TRBJ2-1; 11 bases align to TRBD2. CDR1 and CDR2 from the germline V gene are MDHEN and SYDVKM. The V and J ends lost 8 bases and 8 bases, in that order; junction bases with no gene match: 8. The CDR3 extends over 14 amino acids. The CDR3 nucleotides read TGTGCCAGCTTTAGCGGGGGGGGGTCTGATGAGCAGTTCTTC. Translating gives CASFSGGGSDEQFF.

V and J are TRBV7-8 and TRBJ2-6; a possible D gene is TRBD2 (5 bases). CDR1 and CDR2 (germline): SGHVS, FQNEAQ. Deletions cut 0 bases from V and 2 bases from J, with 8 bases between. The CDR3 covers 16 residues. CDR3 protein: CASSLATGTGANVLTF. The CDR3 region has the DNA TGTGCCAGCAGCTTAGCTACGGGAACTGGGGCCAACGTCCTGACTTTC.

The chain links TRBV6-1 to TRBJ2-3; D remains unclear. The CDR3 sequence is 13 residues long. Trimming pared 3 bases from V and 7 bases from J, leaving 11 bases between. The germline gives CDR1 MNHNS, CDR2 SASEGT. As DNA, the CDR3 is TGTGCCAGCAGTGATGTATTGAGGTATACGCAGTATTTT. It encodes CASSDVLRYTQYF.

This chain connects TRBV7-9 to TRBJ1-1; the D gene is possibly TRBD1 (6 bases). The CDR3 is 15 residues long. V dropped 5 bases and J dropped 6 bases, with 19 bases sitting between them. Per the germline V gene, CDR1 is SEHNR and CDR2 is FQNEAQ (reference sequence). The CDR3 protein is CASSTWDTRLSEAFF. Written as DNA, the CDR3 is TGTGCCAGCAGCACCTGGGACACCCGGTTGTCTGAAGCTTTCTTT.

The chain carries TRBV3-1 (or the pseudogene TRBV3-2) and TRBJ2-5; a weak D match, TRBD2 (6 bases). Between the trimmed V and J ends, which lost 0 bases and 1 base, there was a span of 27 bases. The CDR3 length is 21 residues. CDR1 LGHDT and CDR2 YNNKEL come from the germline V gene (reference sequence). CDR3 in DNA: TGTGCCAGCAGCCAAGATGGGCGACTAGTGTATGGGGTCGGGGGCCAAGAGACCCAGTACTTC. This translates into CASSQDGRLVYGVGGQETQYF.

The chain joins TRBV2 to TRBJ1-3; D gene uncertain. V gave up 3 bases and J gave up 2 bases, with 5 bases separating them. CDR1 and CDR2 (germline): SNHLY, FYNNEI. There are 13 residues in the CDR3. CDR3 loop: CASSDLPGNTIYF. CDR3 nucleotides: TGTGCCAGCAGTGACCTTCCTGGAAACACCATATATTTT.

The chain couples TRBV28 to TRBJ1-5; D ambiguous. The germline CDR1 and CDR2 sequences are MDHEN and SYDVKM. The CDR3 totals 14 residues. Trimming took 2 bases from V and 3 from J, leaving 8 bases between them. The CDR3 loop reads CASSLIRDNQPQHF. CDR3 sequence (DNA): TGTGCCAGCAGTTTAATTAGAGACAATCAGCCCCAGCATTTT.

The rearrangement links TRBV7-7 to TRBJ2-3, with D tentatively TRBD2 (5 bases). Germline CDR1 SSHAT, CDR2 FNYEAQ (reference sequence). Trimming removed 5 bases from V and 4 bases from J, with 13 bases in between. The length of the CDR3 is 14 residues. Here the CDR3 reads CASSPFLGADTQYF. The CDR3 coding sequence is TGTGCCAGCAGCCCATTTCTCGGGGCAGATACGCAGTATTTT.

This clone was counted between two and nine times. This chain connects TRBV19 to TRBJ1-6; D possibly corresponds to TRBD1 (5 bases). The V and J ends lost 10 bases and 4 bases respectively, with 14 bases between them. Germline loops: CDR1 LNHDA, CDR2 SQIVND (reference sequence). CDR3 length: 14 amino acids. CDR3 in amino acids: CATSPSGYNSPLHF. The CDR3 DNA is TGTGCCACCTCCCCCTCAGGGTATAATTCACCCCTCCACTTT.

The chain couples TRBV28 to TRBJ1-4, with TRBD1 matching 9 bases. This CDR3 comprises 18 residues. The trim removed 6 bases at V and 4 bases at J, leaving 15 bases unmatched. CDR1 and CDR2 (germline): MDHEN, SYDVKM. For the CDR3, the DNA is TGTGCCAGCAGAACCCGGACAGGGGAGGGTGGAAATAATGAAAAACTGTTTTTT. It codes for CASRTRTGEGGNNEKLFF.

The CDR3 spells CATSSGTGVYEQYF. The CDR3 DNA reads as TGTGCCACCAGCAGTGGGACTGGCGTCTACGAGCAGTACTTC. V is TRBV15 and J is TRBJ2-7; perhaps TRBD2 as D (6 bases). The CDR3 sequence is 14 residues long. Trimming shortened V by 3 bases and J by 3 bases, and 12 bases separated the two germline ends. Germline V lookup: CDR1 LNHNV, CDR2 YYDKDF (reference sequence). The entire variable domain, with the rest obtained from reference TRBV15 and TRBJ2-7, is as follows: DAMVIQNPRYQVTQFGKPVTLSCSQTLNHNVMYWYQQKSSQAPKLLFHYYDKDFNNEADTPDNFQSRRPNTSFCFLDIRSPGLGDTAMYLCATSSGTGVYEQYFGPGTRLTVT.

The chain recombines TRBV3-1 (or the pseudogene TRBV3-2) with TRBJ1-2; D not certain. This CDR3 region has 11 residues. V was shortened by 2 bases and J by 5 bases, with 3 bases between the two germline ends. The germline gives CDR1 LGHDT, CDR2 YNNKEL (reference sequence). CDR3 DNA sequence: TGTGCCAGCAGCCAACTATATGGCTACACCTTC. Its protein is CASSQLYGYTF.

This clone was seen a handful of times. This chain links TRBV5-1 with TRBJ2-7, with TRBD2 identical over 8 bases. CDR3 length equals 15 residues. Trimming took 0 bases from V and 2 from J; bases not matched to a gene: 4. The germline V gene encodes CDR1 SGHRS and CDR2 YFSETQ. The CDR3 DNA sequence: TGCGCCAGCAGCTTGGTTAGCGGGGAAGCCTACGAGCAGTACTTC. It yields the protein CASSLVSGEAYEQYF.

The chain has TRBV5-4 and TRBJ2-6, with D unresolved. CDR1 is SGHNT, CDR2 YYREEE, per germline (reference sequence). This CDR3 region has 15 residues. Trimming pared 4 bases from V and 4 bases from J, leaving 12 bases between. The CDR3 DNA reads TGTGCCAGCAGCCCGAACATAGCCGGGGCCAACGTCCTGACTTTC. Amino acid sequence: CASSPNIAGANVLTF.

This clone has only one observation. The chain uses TRBV28 and TRBJ1-2; TRBD1 is a possible D gene (5 bases). The CDR3 runs 14 residues. From germline, CDR1 is MDHEN and CDR2 SYDVKM. V was trimmed by 8 bases and J by 1 base, leaving 14 bases between them. CDR3 bases: TGTGCCAGCTTGCGAAGGGGTCGTAACTATGGCTACACCTTC. Encoded protein: CASLRRGRNYGYTF.

The chain employs TRBV7-2 and TRBJ2-2; D perhaps matches TRBD1 (5 bases). The germline V gene encodes CDR1 SGHTA and CDR2 FQGNSA. The CDR3 runs to 15 residues. V shed 5 bases and J shed 3 bases, with 13 bases lying between them. The CDR3 bases are TGTGCCAGCAGCCTAACAGGTGTCTACACCGGGGAGCTGTTTTTT. It is translated as CASSLTGVYTGELFF.

This chain connects TRBV7-2 to TRBJ1-2, with 10 bases aligning to TRBD1. The germline gives CDR1 SGHTA, CDR2 FQGNSA. Trimming removed 1 base from V and 10 bases from J; junction bases left unmatched: 15. CDR3 size: 17 residues. The CDR3 coding sequence is TGTGCCAGCAGCTTAGTTGGGACAGGGGAACTTACTCTTCCCTACACCTTC. This encodes CASSLVGTGELTLPYTF.